This T cell receptor (beta chain) originates from a study of early T cells in non-severe SARS-CoV-2 infection. On the study more broadly: It was bulk RNA from unsorted whole blood that was sequenced, and the chains were unpaired.

Germline assignment: CDR1 MNHNY and CDR2 SVGAGI (reference sequence). There are 10 residues in the CDR3. Trimming stripped 6 bases from V and 9 bases from J, with 6 bases between. Researchers tagged individual cDNA molecules with unique molecular identifiers. TCRdb independently ran MiXCR on the 5' RACE reads; one entry per CDR3 protein. Seen here are roughly 83,000 distinct CDR3 sequences, approximately 12% observed once, and the top ten hold 4% to 4.5%. The V gene is TRBV6-6, the J gene TRBJ2-1, with D possibly matching TRBD2 (5 bases). This sample comprised whole blood, obtained at baseline. The clonotype was recovered from an adult who was a healthcare worker with PCR-confirmed SARS-CoV-2 infection or an uninfected control (not recorded which). CDR3 sequence (DNA): TGTGCCAGCAGGAGGGCTGAGCAGTTCTTC. Residues: CASRRAEQFF.